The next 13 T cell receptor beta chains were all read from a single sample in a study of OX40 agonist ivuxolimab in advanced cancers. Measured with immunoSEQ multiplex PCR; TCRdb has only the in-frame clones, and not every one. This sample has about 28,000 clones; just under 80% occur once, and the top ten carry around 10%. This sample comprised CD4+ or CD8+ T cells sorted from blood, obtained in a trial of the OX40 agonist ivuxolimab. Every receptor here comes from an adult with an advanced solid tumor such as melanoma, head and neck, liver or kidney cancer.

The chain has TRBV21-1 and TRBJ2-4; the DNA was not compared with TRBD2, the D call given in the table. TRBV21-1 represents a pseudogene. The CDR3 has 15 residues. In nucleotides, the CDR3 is TGTGCCAGACTCCGGGTCCGGAAGGCCAAAAACATTCAGTACTTC. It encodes CARLRVRKAKNIQYF.

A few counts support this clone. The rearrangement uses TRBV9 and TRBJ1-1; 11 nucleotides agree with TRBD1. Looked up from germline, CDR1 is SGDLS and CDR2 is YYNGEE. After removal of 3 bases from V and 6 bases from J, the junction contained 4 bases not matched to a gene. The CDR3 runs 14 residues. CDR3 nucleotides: TGTGCCAGCAGCGGGGACAGGGGGTACGCTGAAGCTTTCTTT. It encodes CASSGDRGYAEAFF.

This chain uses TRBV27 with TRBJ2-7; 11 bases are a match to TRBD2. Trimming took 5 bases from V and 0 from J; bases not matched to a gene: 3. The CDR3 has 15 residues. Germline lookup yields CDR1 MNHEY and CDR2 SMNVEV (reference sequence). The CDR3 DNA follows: TGTGCCAGCAGTCCGCTAGCGGGGGGCTCCTACGAGCAGTACTTC. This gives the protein CASSPLAGGSYEQYF.

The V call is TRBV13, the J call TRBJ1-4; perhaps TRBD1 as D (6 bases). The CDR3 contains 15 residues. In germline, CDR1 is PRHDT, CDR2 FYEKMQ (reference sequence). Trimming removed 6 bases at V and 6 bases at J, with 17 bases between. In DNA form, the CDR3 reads TGTGCCAGCAGTGGAGGGGGGGCCGGGGATGAAAAACTGTTTTTT. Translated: CASSGGGAGDEKLFF. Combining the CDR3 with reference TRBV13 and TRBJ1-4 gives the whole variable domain AAGVIQSPRHLIKEKRETATLKCYPIPRHDTVYWYQQGPGQDPQFLISFYEKMQSDKGSIPDRFSAQQFSDYHSELNMSSLELGDSALYFCASSGGGAGDEKLFFGSGTQLSVL.

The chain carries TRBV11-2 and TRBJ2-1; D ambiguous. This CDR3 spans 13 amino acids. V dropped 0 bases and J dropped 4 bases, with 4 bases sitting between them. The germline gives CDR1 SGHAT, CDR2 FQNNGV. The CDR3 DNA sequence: TGTGCCAGCAGCTTAGACCGATACAATGAGCAGTTCTTC. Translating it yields CASSLDRYNEQFF.

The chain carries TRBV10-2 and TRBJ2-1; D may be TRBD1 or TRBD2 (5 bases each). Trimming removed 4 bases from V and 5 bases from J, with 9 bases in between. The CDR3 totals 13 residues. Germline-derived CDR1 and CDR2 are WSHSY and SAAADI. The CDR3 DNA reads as TGCGCCAGCAGTGGGGGACCGAACAATGAGCAGTTCTTC. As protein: CASSGGPNNEQFF.

For the CDR3, the DNA is TGTGCCAGCAGCCGGTTGAGCAATCAGCCCCAGCATTTT. Translating it yields CASSRLSNQPQHF. The gene calls are TRBV6-5 and TRBJ1-5; no clear D. With 6 bases removed from V and 1 base from J, the gap between germline ends came to 7 bases. The CDR3 has 13 amino acids. Germline V gene sequence: CDR1 MNHEY, CDR2 SVGAGI.

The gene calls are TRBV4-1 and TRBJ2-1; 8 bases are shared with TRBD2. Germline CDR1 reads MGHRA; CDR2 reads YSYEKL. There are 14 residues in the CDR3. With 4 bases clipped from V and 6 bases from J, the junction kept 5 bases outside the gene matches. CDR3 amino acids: CASSLGGGPNEQFF. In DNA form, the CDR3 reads TGCGCCAGCAGCCTAGGCGGGGGGCCCAATGAGCAGTTCTTC.

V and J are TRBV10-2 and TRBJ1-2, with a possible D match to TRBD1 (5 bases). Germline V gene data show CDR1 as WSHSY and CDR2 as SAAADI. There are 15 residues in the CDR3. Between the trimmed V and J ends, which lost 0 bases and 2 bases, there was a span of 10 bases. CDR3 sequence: CASSESGGENYGYTF. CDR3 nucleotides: TGCGCCAGCAGTGAGTCGGGAGGGGAGAACTATGGCTACACCTTC.

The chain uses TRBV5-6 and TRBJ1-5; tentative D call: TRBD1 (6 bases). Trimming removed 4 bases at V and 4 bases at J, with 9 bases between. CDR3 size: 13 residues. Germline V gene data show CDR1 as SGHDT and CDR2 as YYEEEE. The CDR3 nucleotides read TGTGCCAGCAGCCCAGGGGATAATCAGCCCCAGCATTTT. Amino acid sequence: CASSPGDNQPQHF.

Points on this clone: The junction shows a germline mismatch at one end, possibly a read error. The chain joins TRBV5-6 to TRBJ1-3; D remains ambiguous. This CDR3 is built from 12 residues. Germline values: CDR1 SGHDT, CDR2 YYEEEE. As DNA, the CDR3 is TGTGCCAGCAGCCCTGGCGGCTCCTTCGAACATTTT. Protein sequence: CASSPGGSFEHF.

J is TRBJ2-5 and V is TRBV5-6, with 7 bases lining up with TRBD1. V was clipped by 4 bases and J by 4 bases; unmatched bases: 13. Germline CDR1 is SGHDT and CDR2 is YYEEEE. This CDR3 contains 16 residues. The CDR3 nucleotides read TGTGCCAGCAGCCCCGGACCAACTACAGGGGCAGAGACCCAGTACTTC. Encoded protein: CASSPGPTTGAETQYF.

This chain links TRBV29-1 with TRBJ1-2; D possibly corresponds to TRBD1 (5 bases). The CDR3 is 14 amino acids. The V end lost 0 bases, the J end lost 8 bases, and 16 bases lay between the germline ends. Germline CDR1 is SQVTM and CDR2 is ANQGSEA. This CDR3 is CSVEDSDTLDGYTF. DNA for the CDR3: TGCAGCGTTGAAGATTCGGACACGCTTGACGGCTACACCTTC. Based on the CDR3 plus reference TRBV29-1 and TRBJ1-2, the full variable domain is SAVISQKPSRDICQRGTSLTIQCQVDSQVTMMFWYRQQPGQSLTLIATANQGSEATYESGFVIDKFPISRPNLTFSTLTVSNMSPEDSSIYLCSVEDSDTLDGYTFGSGTRLTVV.